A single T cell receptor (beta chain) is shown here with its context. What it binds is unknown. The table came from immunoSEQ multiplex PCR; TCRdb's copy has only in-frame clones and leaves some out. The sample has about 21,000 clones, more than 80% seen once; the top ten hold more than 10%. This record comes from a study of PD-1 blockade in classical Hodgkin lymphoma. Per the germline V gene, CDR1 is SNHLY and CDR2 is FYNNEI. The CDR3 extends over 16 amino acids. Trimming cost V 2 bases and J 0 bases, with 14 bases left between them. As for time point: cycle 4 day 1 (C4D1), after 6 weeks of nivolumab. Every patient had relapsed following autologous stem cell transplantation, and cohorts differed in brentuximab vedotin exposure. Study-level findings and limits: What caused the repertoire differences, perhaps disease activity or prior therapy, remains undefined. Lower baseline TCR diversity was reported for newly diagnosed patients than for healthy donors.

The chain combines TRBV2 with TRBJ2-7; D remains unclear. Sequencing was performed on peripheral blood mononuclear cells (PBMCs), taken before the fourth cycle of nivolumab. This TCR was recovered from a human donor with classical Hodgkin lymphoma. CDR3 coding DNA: TGTGCCAGCAGTGAACCCCCCGGGTCCTCCTCCTACGAGCAGTACTTC. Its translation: CASSEPPGSSSYEQYF.